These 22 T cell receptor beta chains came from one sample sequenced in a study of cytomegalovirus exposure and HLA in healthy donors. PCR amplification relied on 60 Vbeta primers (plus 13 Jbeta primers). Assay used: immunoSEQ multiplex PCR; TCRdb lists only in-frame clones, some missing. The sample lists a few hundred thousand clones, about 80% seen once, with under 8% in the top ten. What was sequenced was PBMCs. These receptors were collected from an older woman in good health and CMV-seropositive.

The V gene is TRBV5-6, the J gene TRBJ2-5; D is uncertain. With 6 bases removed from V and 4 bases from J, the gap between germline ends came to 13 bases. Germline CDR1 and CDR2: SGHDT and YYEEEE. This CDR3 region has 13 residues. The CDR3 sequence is CASTPSSAETQYF. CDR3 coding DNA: TGTGCCAGCACCCCTTCTAGTGCAGAGACCCAGTACTTC.

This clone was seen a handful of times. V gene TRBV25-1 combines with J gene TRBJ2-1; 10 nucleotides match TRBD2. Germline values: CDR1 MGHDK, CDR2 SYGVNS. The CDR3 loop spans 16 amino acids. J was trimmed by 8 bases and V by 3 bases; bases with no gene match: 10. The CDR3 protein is CASSDWSTSGRDEQFF. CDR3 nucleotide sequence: TGTGCCAGCAGTGACTGGTCGACTAGCGGGCGGGATGAGCAGTTCTTC.

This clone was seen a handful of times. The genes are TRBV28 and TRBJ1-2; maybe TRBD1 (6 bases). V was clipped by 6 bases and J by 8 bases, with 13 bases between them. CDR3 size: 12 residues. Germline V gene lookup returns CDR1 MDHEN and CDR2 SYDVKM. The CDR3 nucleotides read TGTGCCAGCAGCCTAAACAGGGTGGGCTACACCTTC. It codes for CASSLNRVGYTF.

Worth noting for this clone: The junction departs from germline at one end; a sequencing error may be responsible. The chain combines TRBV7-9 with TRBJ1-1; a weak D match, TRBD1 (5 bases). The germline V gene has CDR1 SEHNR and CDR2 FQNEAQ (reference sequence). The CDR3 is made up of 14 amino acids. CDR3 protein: CSSSLDSMNTEAFF. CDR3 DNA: TGTTCCAGCAGCTTAGACAGCATGAACACTGAAGCTTTCTTT.

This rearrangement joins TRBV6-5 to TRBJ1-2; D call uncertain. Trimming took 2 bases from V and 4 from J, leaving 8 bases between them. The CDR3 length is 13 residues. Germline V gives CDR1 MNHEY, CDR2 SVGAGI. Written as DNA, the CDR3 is TGTGCCAGCAGTTACAGAGCCGGCTATGGCTACACCTTC. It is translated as CASSYRAGYGYTF.

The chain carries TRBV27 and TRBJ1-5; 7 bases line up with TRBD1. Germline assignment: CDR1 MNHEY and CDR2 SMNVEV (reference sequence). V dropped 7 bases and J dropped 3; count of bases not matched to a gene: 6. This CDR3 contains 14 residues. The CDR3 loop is CASMRQGNNQPQHF. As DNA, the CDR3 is TGTGCCAGCATGAGACAGGGCAACAATCAGCCCCAGCATTTT.

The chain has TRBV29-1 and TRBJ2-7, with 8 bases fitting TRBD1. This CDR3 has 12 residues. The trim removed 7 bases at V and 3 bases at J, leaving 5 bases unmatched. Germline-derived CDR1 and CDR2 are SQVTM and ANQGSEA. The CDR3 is CSGKTGVYEQYF. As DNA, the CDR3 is TGCAGCGGAAAGACAGGGGTCTACGAGCAGTACTTC.

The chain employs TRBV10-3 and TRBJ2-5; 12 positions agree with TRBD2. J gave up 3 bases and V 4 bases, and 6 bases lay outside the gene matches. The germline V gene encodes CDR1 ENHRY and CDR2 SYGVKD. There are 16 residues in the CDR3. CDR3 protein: CAISAASGRAEETQYF. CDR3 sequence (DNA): TGTGCCATCAGTGCGGCTAGCGGGAGGGCCGAAGAGACCCAGTACTTC.

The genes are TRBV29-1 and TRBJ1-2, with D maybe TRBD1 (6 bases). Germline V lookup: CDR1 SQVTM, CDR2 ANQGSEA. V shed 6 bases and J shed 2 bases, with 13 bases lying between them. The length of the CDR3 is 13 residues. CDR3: CSVPPGQNYGYTF. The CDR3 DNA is TGCAGCGTGCCCCCCGGACAGAACTATGGCTACACCTTC. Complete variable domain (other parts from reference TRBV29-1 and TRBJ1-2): SAVISQKPSRDICQRGTSLTIQCQVDSQVTMMFWYRQQPGQSLTLIATANQGSEATYESGFVIDKFPISRPNLTFSTLTVSNMSPEDSSIYLCSVPPGQNYGYTFGSGTRLTVV.

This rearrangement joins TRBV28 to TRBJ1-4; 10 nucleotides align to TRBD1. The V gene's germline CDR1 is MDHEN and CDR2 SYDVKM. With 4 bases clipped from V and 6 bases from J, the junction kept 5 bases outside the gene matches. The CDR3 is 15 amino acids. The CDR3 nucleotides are TGTGCCAGCAGTTCTCCCGGGACAGGGGATGAAAAACTGTTTTTT. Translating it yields CASSSPGTGDEKLFF.

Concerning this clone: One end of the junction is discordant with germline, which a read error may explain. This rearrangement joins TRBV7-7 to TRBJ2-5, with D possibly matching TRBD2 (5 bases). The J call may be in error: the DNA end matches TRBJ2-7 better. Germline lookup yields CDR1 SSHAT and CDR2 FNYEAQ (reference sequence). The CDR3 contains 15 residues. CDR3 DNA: TGTGCTAGCAGCTTAGTGGTGGGAGCTCCCTACGAGCAGTACTTC. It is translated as CASSLVVGAPYEQYF.

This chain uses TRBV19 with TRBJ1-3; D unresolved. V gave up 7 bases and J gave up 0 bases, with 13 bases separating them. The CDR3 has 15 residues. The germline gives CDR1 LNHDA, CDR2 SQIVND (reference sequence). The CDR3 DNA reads TGTGCCAGTACTGGAGGGCCTCCCTCTGGAAACACCATATATTTT. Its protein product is CASTGGPPSGNTIYF.

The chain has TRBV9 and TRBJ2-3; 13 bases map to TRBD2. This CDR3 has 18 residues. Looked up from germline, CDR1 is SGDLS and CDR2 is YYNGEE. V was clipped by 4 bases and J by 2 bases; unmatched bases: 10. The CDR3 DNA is TGTGCCAGCAGCCATGGACTAGCGGGAGTCCACTTCACAGATACGCAGTATTTT. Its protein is CASSHGLAGVHFTDTQYF.

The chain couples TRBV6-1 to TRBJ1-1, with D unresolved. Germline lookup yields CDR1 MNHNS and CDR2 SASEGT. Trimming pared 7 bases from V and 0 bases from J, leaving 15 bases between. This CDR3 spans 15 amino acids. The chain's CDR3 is CASISPLKMNTEAFF. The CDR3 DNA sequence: TGTGCCAGCATAAGCCCCCTTAAGATGAACACTGAAGCTTTCTTT.

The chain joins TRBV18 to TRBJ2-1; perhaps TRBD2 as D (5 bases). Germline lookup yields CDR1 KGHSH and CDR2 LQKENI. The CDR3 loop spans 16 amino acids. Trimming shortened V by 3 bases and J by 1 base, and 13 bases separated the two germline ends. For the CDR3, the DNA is TGTGCCAGCTCACCCTTAGAGGGAAGTTCCTACAATGAGCAGTTCTTC. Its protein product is CASSPLEGSSYNEQFF.

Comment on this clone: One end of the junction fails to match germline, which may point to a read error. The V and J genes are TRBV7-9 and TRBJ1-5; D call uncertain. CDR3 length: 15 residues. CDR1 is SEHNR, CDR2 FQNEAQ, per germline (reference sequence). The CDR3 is CSSSLSTGGNQPQHF. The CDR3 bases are TGTTCCAGCAGCTTAAGTACCGGGGGCAATCAGCCCCAGCATTTT.

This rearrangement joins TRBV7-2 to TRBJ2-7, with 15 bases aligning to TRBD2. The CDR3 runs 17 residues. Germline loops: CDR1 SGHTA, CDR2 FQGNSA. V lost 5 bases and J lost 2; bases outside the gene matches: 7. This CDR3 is CASSPRTSGRETYEQYF. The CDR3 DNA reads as TGTGCCAGCAGCCCCAGGACTAGCGGGAGGGAAACCTACGAGCAGTACTTC.

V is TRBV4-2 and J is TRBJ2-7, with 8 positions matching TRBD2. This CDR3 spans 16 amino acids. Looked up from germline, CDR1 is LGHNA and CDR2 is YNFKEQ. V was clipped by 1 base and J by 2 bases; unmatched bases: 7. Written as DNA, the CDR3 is TGTGCCAGCAGCCAAGTCCCCGCGGGGGGCCCCTACGAGCAGTACTTC. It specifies CASSQVPAGGPYEQYF.

The CDR3 bases are TGTGCCAGCAGCTCAGCCCCAAGGGACAGCGAATACGAGCAGTACTTC. Translating gives CASSSAPRDSEYEQYF. The gene calls are TRBV11-2 and TRBJ2-7; 7 positions match TRBD1. V lost 4 bases and J lost 4; bases outside the gene matches: 13. The CDR3 runs to 16 residues. The germline gives CDR1 SGHAT, CDR2 FQNNGV.

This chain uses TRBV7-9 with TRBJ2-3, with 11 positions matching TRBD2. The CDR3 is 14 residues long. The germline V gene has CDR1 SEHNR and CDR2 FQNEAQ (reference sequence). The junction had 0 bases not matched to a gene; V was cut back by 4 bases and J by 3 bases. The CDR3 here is CASSSSGRTDTQYF. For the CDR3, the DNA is TGTGCCAGCAGCTCTAGCGGGAGGACAGATACGCAGTATTTT.

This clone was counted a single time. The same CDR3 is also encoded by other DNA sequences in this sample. In DNA form, the CDR3 reads TGTGCTAGTGGCCGCACCGGGACTAGCGGGAGCTGGAATGAGCAGTTCTTC. Translated, it gives CASGRTGTSGSWNEQFF. The genes are TRBV12-5 and TRBJ2-1; TRBD2 matches 14 bases. V lost 6 bases and J lost 7; bases outside the gene matches: 11. This CDR3 spans 17 amino acids. Germline lookup yields CDR1 LGHNT and CDR2 FRNRAP.

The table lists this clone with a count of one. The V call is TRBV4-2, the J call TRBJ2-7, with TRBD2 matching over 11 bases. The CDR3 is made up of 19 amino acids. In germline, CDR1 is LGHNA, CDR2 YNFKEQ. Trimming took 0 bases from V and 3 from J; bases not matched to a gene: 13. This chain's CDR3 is CASSQENSPSSGRFYEQYF. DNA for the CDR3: TGTGCCAGCAGCCAAGAAAACTCCCCCTCTAGCGGGAGGTTCTACGAGCAGTACTTC.